This T cell receptor (beta chain) was captured by sequencing in a study of a mutant IDH1 vaccine in newly diagnosed glioma. Turning to the study itself: The treated population exhibited a male proportion of roughly 60%, a female proportion of roughly 38%, and a mean age of around 40 years. Previous care, which was radiotherapy, temozolomide, or both, most often involved both. Study conclusions and caveats: Vaccine-induced responses were seen in approximately 93% of patients, spanning several MHC alleles.

As to time point: baseline, week 1 (first vaccination visit). Treatment noted: pre-vaccination baseline after standard-of-care therapy. This table comes from immunoSEQ multiplex PCR, and its TCRdb copy is limited to in-frame clones, with some not included. The table has 30,000 to 40,000 clones, approximately 78% seen once; the top ten hold 7% to 10%. V was cut by 0 bases and J by 4 bases, with 4 bases left in between. The CDR3 is made up of 13 amino acids. Germline CDR1 SGHRS, CDR2 YFSETQ. As for this clone: Its specificity is not known.

The rearrangement uses TRBV5-1 and TRBJ2-2; D ambiguous. The sequence came from a middle-aged man with glioma. Some clones in this sample may be carry-over from other donors' samples. The sample was PBMCs, taken from a glioma patient treated with radiotherapy, temozolomide or both. Here the CDR3 DNA reads TGCGCCAGCAGCTTGGCCCTCACCGGGGAGCTGTTTTTT. Its protein product is CASSLALTGELFF.